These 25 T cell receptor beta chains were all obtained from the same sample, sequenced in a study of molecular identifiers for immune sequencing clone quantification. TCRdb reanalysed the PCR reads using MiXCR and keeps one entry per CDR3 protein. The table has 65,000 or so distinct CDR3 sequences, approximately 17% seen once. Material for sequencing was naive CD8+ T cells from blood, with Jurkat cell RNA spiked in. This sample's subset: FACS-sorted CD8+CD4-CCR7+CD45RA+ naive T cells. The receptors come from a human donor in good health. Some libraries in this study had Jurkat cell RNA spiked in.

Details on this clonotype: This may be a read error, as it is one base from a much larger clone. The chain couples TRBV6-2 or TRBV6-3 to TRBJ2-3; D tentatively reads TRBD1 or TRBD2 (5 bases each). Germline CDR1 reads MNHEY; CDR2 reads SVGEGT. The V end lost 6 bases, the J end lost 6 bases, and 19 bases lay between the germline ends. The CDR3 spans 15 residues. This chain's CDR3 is CASSHRGRAFDTQYF. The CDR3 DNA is TGTGCCAGCAGCCACCGGGGCAGGGCATTTGATACGCAGTATTTT.

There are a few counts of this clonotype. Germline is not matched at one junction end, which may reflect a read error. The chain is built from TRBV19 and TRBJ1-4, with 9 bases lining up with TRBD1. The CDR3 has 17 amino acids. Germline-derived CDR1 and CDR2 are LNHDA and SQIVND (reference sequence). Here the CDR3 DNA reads TGTGCCTGTAGTATAGGACAGGGGTTAAGTGGTATTGAAAAACTGTTTTTT. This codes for CACSIGQGLSGIEKLFF.

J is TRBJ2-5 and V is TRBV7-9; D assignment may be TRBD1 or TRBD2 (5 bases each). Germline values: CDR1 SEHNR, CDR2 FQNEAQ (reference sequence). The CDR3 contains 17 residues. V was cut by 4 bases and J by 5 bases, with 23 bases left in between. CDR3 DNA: TGTGCCAGCAGCTCGAGCGAACGCGTGGGACCTCGGGAGACCCAGTACTTC. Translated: CASSSSERVGPRETQYF.

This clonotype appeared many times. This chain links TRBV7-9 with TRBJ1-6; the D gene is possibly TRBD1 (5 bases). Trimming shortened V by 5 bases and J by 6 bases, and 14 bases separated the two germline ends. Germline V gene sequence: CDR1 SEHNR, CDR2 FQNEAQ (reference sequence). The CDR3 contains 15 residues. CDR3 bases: TGTGCCAGCAGCCAATCCCGGGACGCTAATTCACCCCTCCACTTT. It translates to CASSQSRDANSPLHF.

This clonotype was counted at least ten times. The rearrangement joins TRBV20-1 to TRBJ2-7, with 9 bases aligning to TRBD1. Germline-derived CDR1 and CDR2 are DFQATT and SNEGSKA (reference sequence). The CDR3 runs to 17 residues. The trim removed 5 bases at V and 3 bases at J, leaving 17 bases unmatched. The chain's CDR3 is CSAAERTGVYTVYEQYF. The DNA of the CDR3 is TGCAGTGCTGCTGAGCGGACAGGGGTATATACCGTCTACGAGCAGTACTTC.

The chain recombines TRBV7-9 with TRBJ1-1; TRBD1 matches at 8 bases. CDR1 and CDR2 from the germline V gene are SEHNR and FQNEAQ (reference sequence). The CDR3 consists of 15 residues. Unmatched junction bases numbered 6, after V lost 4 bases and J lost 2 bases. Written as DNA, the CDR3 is TGTGCCAGCAGCTCGAGTCAGGGGGCTAACACTGAAGCTTTCTTT. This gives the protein CASSSSQGANTEAFF.

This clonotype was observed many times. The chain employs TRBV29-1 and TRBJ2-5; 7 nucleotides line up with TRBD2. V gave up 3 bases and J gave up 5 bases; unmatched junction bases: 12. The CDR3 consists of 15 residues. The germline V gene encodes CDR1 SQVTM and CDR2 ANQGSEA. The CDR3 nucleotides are TGCAGCGTTGACGGACTAGTTCCTCCATTGGAGACCCAGTACTTC. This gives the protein CSVDGLVPPLETQYF.

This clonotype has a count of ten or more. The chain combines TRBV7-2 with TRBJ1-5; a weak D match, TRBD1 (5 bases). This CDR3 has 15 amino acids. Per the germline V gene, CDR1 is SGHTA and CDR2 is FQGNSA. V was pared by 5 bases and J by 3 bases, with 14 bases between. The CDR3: CASSAGGGDNQPQHF. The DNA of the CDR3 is TGTGCCAGCAGCGCCGGTGGGGGAGACAATCAGCCCCAGCATTTT.

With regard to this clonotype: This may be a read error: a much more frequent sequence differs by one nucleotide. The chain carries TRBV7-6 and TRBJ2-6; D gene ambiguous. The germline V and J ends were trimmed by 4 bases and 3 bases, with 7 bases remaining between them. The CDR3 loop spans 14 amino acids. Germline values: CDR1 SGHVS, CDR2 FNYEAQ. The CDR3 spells CASSSFHGANVLTF. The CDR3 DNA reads TGTGCCAGCAGCTCTTTCCATGGGGCCAACGTCCTGACTTTC.

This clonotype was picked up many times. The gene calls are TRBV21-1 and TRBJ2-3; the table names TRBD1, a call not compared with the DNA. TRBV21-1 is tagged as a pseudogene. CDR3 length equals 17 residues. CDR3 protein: CASSKDRNPHRTDTQYF. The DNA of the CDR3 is TGTGCCAGCAGCAAAGATCGGAACCCCCATCGCACAGATACGCAGTATTTT.

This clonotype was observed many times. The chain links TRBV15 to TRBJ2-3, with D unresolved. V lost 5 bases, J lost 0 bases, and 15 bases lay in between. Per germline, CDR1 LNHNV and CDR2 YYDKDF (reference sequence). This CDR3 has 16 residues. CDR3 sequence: CATSEDASWSTDTQYF. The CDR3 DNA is TGTGCCACCAGCGAAGATGCTAGTTGGAGCACAGATACGCAGTATTTT.

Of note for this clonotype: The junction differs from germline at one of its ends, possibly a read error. The CDR3 nucleotides read TGTACCAGCAGTCTATTGTTCAACCCAGATACGCAGTATTTT. This sequence encodes CTSSLLFNPDTQYF. V gene TRBV28 combines with J gene TRBJ2-3; D remains ambiguous. Germline CDR1 reads MDHEN; CDR2 reads SYDVKM. The CDR3 covers 14 residues.

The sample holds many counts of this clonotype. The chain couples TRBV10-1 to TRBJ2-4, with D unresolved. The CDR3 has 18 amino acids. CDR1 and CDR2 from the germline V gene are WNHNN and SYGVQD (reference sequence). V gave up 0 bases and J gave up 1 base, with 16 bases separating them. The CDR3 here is CASSESVEPDAAKNIQYF. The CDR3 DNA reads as TGCGCCAGCAGTGAGTCCGTGGAACCCGACGCGGCCAAAAACATTCAGTACTTC.

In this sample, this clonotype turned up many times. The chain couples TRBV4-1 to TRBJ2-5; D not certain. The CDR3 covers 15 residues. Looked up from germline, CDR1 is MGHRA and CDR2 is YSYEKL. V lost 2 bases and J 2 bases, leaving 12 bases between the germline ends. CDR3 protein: CASSQSRVKQETQYF. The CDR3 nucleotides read TGCGCCAGCAGCCAATCCCGGGTCAAACAAGAGACCCAGTACTTC.

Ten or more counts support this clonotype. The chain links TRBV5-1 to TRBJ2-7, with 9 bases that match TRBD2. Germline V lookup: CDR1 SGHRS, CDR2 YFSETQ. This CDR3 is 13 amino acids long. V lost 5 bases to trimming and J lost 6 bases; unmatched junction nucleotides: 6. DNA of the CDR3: TGCGCCAGCAGATATAGCGGGAGTCCCGAGCAGTACTTC. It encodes CASRYSGSPEQYF.

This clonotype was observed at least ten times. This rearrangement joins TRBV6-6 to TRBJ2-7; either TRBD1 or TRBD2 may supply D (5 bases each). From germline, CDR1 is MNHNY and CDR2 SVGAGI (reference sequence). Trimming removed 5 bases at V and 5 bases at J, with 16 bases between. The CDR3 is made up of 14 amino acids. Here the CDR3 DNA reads TGTGCCAGCAGTCGGGACCCAGGGCAGAACGAGCAGTACTTC. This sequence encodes CASSRDPGQNEQYF.

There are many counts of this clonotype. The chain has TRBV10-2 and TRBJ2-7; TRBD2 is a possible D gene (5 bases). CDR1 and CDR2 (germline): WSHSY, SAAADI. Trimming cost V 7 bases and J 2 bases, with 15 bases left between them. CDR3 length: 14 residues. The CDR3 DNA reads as TGCGCCAGCACCTTCAGCGGAACGACCTACGAGCAGTACTTC. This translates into CASTFSGTTYEQYF.

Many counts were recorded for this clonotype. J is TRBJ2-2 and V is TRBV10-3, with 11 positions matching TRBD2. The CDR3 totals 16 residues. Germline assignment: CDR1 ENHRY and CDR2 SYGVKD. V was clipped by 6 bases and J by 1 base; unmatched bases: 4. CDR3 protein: CAIRSSGRLNTGELFF. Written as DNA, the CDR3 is TGTGCCATCAGATCTAGCGGGAGGCTGAACACCGGGGAGCTGTTTTTT.

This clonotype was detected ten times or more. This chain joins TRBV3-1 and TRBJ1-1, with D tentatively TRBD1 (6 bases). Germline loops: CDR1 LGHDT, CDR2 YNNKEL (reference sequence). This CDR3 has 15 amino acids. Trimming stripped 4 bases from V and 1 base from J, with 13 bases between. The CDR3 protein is CASSPLDRRNTEAFF. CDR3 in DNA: TGTGCCAGCAGCCCACTAGACAGGAGGAACACTGAAGCTTTCTTT.

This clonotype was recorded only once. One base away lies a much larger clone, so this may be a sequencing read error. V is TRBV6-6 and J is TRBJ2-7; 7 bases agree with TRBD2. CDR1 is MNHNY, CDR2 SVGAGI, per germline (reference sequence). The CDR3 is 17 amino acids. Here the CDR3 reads CASSPGGAGDLSYGQYF. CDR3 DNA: TGTGCCAGCAGCCCGGGTGGCGCGGGAGACCTCTCCTACGGGCAGTACTTC.

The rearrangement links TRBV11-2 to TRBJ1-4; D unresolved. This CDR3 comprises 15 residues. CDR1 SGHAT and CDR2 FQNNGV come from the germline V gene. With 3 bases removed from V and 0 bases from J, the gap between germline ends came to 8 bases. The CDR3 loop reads CASSFTLATNEKLFF. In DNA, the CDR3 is TGTGCCAGCAGCTTTACCCTTGCAACTAATGAAAAACTGTTTTTT.

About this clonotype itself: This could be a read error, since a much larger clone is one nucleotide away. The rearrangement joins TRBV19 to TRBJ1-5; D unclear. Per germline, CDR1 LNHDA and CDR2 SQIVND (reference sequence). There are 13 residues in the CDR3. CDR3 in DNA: TGTACCAGTAAATTCGGCGGTGGCCAGCCCCAGCATTTT. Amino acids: CTSKFGGGQPQHF. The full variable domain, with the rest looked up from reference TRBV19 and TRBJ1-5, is DGGITQSPKYLFRKEGQNVTLSCEQNLNHDAMYWYRQDPGQGLRLIYYSQIVNDFQKGDIAEGYSVSREKKESFPLTVTSAQKNPTAFYLCTSKFGGGQPQHFGDGTRLSIL.

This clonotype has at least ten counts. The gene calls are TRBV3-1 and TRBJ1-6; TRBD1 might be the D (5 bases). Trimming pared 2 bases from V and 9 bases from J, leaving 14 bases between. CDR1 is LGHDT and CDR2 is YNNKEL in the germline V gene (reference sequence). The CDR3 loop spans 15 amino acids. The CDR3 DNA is TGTGCCAGCAGCCAAAGTTGGGGGTTTGGTTCACCCCTCCACTTT. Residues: CASSQSWGFGSPLHF. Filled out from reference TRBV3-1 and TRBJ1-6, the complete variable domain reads DTAVSQTPKYLVTQMGNDKSIKCEQNLGHDTMYWYKQDSKKFLKIMFSYNNKELIINETVPNRFSPKSPDKAHLNLHINSLELGDSAVYFCASSQSWGFGSPLHFGNGTRLTVT.

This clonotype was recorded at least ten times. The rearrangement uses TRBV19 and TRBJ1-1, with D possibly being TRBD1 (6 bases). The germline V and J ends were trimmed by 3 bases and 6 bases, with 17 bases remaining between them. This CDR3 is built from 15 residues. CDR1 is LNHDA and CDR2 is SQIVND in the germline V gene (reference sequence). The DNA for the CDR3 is TGTGCCAGTAGTATCAGTGGGGGCGCCTTCCCTGAAGCTTTCTTT. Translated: CASSISGGAFPEAFF.

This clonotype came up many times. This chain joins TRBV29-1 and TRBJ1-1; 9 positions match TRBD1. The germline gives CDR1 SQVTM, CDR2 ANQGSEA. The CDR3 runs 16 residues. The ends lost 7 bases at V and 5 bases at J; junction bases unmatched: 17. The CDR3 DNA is TGCAGCGGTGCCCCACATCCCGGGACAGGGCATACTGAAGCTTTCTTT. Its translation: CSGAPHPGTGHTEAFF.